The entry below describes one TCR beta chain. Its antigen is currently not known. This sample is part of a study of T cells expressing NK-cell markers (dated by TCRdb to 2018 to 2021). Study-level background: Eight or nine donors provided sorted CD3+CD56+NKG2C+, CD3+CD56+NKG2C- and CD3+CD56-NKG2C+ T-cell subsets, whose TCR beta-chain repertoires were profiled. Seven of the eight sequenced donors were HCMV-seropositive and one was HCMV-seronegative. The eight sequenced donors were randomly selected healthy volunteers, three men and five women. Sequencing of the libraries produced 2 x 150 bp reads on Illumina HiSeq 2000/2500, MiSeq or NextSeq. Findings and caveats that apply to the study as a whole: In about 6 donors, the dominant CD3+CD56+NKG2C+ clonotypes were found to rank among the top 10 CD8+ clonotypes and to make up 1.0-7.0% of CD8+ T cells. It remained unclear whether the expanded NKG2C-expressing T cell clones were specific for HCMV antigens. Those dominant clonotypes were again the most abundant among CD3+CD56-NKG2C+ cells in a few donors, at roughly 25-60.1%.

HCMV serostatus was determined by detecting HCMV-specific IgG in serum with a commercial ELISA kit. Peripheral blood mononuclear cells were isolated from blood by Ficoll density gradient centrifugation. From the germline V gene, CDR1 is SGHVS and CDR2 is FQNEAQ. Reading from cysteine to phenylalanine, the CDR3 counts 16 amino acids. No DNA appears here. Sequencing instrument: Illumina HiSeq 2000. TCR beta cDNA libraries were made by 5'RACE template switching that added a universal primer site and unique molecular identifiers. Synthesis of cDNA was primed from the TCR beta constant segment and was followed by two consecutive PCR amplification steps. The published analysis was carried out like this. MIGEC handled demultiplexing of the reads and grouping by UMI, while MiTCR was used to assemble and quantify clonotypes. Only TCR cDNA sequences supported by at least two reads were kept to exclude erroneous sequences. Downstream repertoire analysis used the tcR package, and clonotypes were matched across fractions by CDR3 nucleotide sequence plus V segment. VDJmatch was used to annotate antigen specificity against VDJdb, with one amino acid substitution allowed in CDR3. Reprocessed by TCRdb, the reads give a single entry per CDR3 protein sequence, without DNA. TCRdb, rather than the study authors, made the V and J calls. The table for this sample records more than 400,000 distinct CDR3 sequences. The ten largest clones take up roughly 8% of the sample.

The chain was built from TRBV7-8 and TRBJ2-3; as DNA is missing, the TRBD1 call by TCRdb cannot be tested. What was sequenced was blood T cells: a sorted CD56 or NKG2C T cell subset, CD4+ or CD8+ T cells, or bulk PBMC T cells (not recorded which). The receptor comes from a woman between 18 and 70 years old in good health. CDR3 region: CASSPRSPKYTDTQYF. Reference TRBV7-8 and TRBJ2-3 genes cover what lies past the CDR3, so the full variable domain is GAGVSQSPRYKVAKRGQDVALRCDPISGHVSLFWYQQALGQGPEFLTYFQNEAQLDKSGLPSDRFFAERPEGSVSTLKIQRTQQEDSAVYLCASSPRSPKYTDTQYFGPGTRLTVL.